This T cell receptor beta chain was recovered during a study of radiotherapy plus CTLA-4 blockade in lung cancer. The CDR3 is 14 residues long. The germline V and J ends were trimmed by 7 bases and 3 bases, with 15 bases remaining between them. Germline V gene lookup returns CDR1 MNHNS and CDR2 SASEGT. Sequencing used immunoSEQ multiplex PCR; TCRdb keeps in-frame clones, though not all of them. In the table there are roughly 120,000 clones, 65% to 85% of which are singletons. Here the sequenced sample was peripheral blood, taken from a patient treated with radiotherapy plus ipilimumab. The chain uses TRBV6-1 and TRBJ1-2; D not resolved. This clonotype was sampled from a human donor with non-small cell lung cancer who had a partial response to radiotherapy plus ipilimumab. The CDR3 protein is CASTQRYTYYGYTF. The CDR3 nucleotides read TGTGCCAGCACCCAAAGATACACATACTATGGCTACACCTTC.